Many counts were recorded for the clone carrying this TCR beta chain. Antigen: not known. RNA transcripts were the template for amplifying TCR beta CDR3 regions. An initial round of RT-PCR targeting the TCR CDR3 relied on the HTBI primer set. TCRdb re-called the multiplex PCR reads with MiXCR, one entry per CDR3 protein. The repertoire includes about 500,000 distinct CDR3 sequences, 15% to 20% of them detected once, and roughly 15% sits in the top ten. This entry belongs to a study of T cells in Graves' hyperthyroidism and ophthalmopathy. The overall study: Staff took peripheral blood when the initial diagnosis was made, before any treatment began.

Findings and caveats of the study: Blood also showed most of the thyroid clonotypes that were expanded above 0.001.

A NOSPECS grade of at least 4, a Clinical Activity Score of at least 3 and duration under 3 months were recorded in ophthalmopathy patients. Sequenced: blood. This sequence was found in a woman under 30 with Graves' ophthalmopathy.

As DNA, the CDR3 is TGCGCCAGCAGCCAGACAGGGGGCAACGGCTACACCTTC. Translation gives CASSQTGGNGYTF. The rearrangement links TRBV5-1 to TRBJ1-2, with 10 positions matching TRBD1. Germline V gives CDR1 SGHRS, CDR2 YFSETQ. Trimming took 4 bases from V and 8 from J; bases not matched to a gene: 5. The CDR3 runs 13 residues.